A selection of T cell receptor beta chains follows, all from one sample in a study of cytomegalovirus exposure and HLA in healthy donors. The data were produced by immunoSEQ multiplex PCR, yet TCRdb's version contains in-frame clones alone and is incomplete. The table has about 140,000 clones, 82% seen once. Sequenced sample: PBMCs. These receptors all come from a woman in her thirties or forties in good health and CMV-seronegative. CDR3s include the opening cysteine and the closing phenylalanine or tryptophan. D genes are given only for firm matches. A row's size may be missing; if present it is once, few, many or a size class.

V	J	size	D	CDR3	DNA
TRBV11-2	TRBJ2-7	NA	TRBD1	CASGNLDRGFYEQYF	TGTGCCAGCGGAAACTTGGACAGGGGATTCTACGAGCAGTACTTC
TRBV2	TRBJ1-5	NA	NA	CASRLDRLSNQPQHF	TGTGCCAGCAGATTGGACAGACTTAGCAATCAGCCCCAGCATTTT
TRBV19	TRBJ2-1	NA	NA	CASSMDSPIYNEQFF	TGTGCCAGTAGTATGGACAGTCCAATTTACAATGAGCAGTTCTTC
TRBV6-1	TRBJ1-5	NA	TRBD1	CASSALGTGVQPQHF	TGTGCCAGCAGTGCCCTTGGAACAGGGGTTCAGCCCCAGCATTTT
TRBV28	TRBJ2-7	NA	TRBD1	CASRSGGLPPYEQYF	TGTGCCAGCAGATCAGGGGGCCTACCCCCCTACGAGCAGTACTTC
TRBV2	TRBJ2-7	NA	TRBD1	CASRRGPGQNYEQYF	TGTGCCAGCAGGCGCGGGCCGGGACAGAACTACGAGCAGTACTTC
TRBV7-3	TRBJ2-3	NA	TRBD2	CASSSGAAGGPADTQYF	TGTGCCAGCAGTTCCGGGGCGGCGGGAGGGCCGGCAGATACGCAGTATTTT
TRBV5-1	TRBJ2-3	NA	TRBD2	CASSLAGTSGDTQYF	TGCGCCAGCAGCTTGGCCGGGACTAGCGGTGATACGCAGTATTTT
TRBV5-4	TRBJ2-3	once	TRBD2	CASSLGGLAGGTDTQYF	TGTGCCAGCAGCTTGGGAGGACTAGCGGGGGGTACAGATACGCAGTATTTT
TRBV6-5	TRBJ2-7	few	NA	CASSFRQNPYEQYF	TGTGCCAGCAGTTTCCGACAGAATCCCTACGAGCAGTACTTC
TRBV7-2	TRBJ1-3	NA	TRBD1	CASSSGTGRNTIYF	TGTGCCAGCAGCTCCGGGACAGGGCGTAACACCATATATTTT
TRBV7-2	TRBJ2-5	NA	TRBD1	CASSVSGTEQETQYF	TGTGCCAGCAGCGTCTCCGGGACAGAGCAAGAGACCCAGTACTTC
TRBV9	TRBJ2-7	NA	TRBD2	CASSVGVAGGPYEQYF	TGTGCCAGCAGCGTAGGAGTGGCGGGAGGGCCCTACGAGCAGTACTTC
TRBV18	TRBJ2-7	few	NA	CASSPELDYEQYF	TGTGCCAGCTCACCAGAGCTTGACTACGAGCAGTACTTC
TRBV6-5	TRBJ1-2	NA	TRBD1	CASSLYRGPYGYTF	TGTGCCAGCAGTCTCTACAGGGGGCCCTATGGCTACACCTTC
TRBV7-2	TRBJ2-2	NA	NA	CASSLRGSTGELFF	TGTGCCAGCAGCCTGAGGGGGAGCACCGGGGAGCTGTTTTTT
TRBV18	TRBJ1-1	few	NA	CASSPRDIHTEAFF	TGTGCCAGCTCACCCCGGGACATACACACTGAAGCTTTCTTT
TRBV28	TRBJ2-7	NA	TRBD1	CASMAGQAEQYF	TGTGCCAGCATGGCCGGACAGGCAGAGCAGTACTTC
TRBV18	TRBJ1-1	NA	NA	CASSPSAVRTEAFF	TGTGCCAGCTCACCTAGCGCTGTTCGCACTGAAGCTTTCTTT
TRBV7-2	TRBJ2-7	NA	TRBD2	CASSRIAGVYEQYF	TGTGCCAGCAGCCGAATAGCGGGAGTTTACGAGCAGTACTTC
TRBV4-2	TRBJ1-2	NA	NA	CASSHRGGYTF	TGTGCCAGCAGCCACCGGGGGGGCTACACCTTC
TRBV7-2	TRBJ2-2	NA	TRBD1	CASKLQGNLNTGELFF	TGTGCCAGCAAACTACAGGGGAACCTAAACACCGGGGAGCTGTTTTTT
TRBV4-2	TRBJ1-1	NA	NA	CASSQDGGRDTEAFF	TGTGCCAGCAGCCAAGATGGGGGGAGAGACACTGAAGCTTTCTTT
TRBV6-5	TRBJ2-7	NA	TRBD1	CASSYWTGGHSYEQYF	TGTGCCAGCAGTTACTGGACAGGGGGACACTCCTACGAGCAGTACTTC
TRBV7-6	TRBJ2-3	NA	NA	CASSLVVGHTDTQYF	TGTGCCAGCAGCTTAGTGGTGGGCCACACAGATACGCAGTATTTT
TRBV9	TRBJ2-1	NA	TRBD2	CASSPGTSGRANNEQFF	TGTGCCAGTAGTCCCGGGACTAGCGGCCGGGCTAACAATGAGCAGTTCTTC
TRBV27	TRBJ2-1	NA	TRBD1	CASRVWGQPSNEQFF	TGTGCCAGCAGAGTTTGGGGACAGCCAAGCAATGAGCAGTTCTTC
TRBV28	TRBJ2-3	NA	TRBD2	CASSLIWEGGDTQYF	TGTGCCAGCAGTTTAATCTGGGAGGGCGGAGATACGCAGTATTTT
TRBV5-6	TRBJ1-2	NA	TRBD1	CASTLGTAYGYTF	TGTGCCAGCACCCTGGGGACAGCCTATGGCTACACCTTC
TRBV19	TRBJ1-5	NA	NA	CASSITGNQPQHF	TGTGCCAGTAGTATTACAGGGAATCAGCCCCAGCATTTT
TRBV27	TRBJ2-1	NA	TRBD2	CASSFSGLAAYNEQFF	TGTGCCAGCAGTTTCTCAGGACTAGCGGCCTACAATGAGCAGTTCTTC
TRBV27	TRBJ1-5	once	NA	CASSSLLDRASSQPQHF	TGTGCCAGCAGCTCCCTCTTGGACAGAGCGAGTAGTCAGCCCCAGCATTTT
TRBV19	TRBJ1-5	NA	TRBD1	CASSIGYRGWEQPQHF	TGTGCCAGTAGTATAGGCTACAGGGGATGGGAACAGCCCCAGCATTTT
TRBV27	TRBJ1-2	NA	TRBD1	CASSPSTGGNYGYTF	TGTGCCAGCAGTCCGTCGACAGGGGGGAACTATGGCTACACCTTC
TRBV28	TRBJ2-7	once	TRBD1	CASSLSRPGTGYEQYF	TGTGCCAGCAGTTTATCCCGACCCGGGACAGGCTACGAGCAGTACTTC